This is a list of T cell receptor beta chains from one sample in a study of regulatory T cells in long-lasting Graves disease. TCRdb reprocessed the multiplex PCR reads with MiXCR, giving one entry per CDR3 protein. The profile shows 400,000 to 500,000 distinct CDR3 sequences, roughly 21% of them singletons. Sequenced here: peripheral blood mononuclear cells (PBMCs), sampled when the disease was refractory, from a patient treated with antithyroid drugs. Receptors were obtained from a female donor with Graves disease. The CDR3 runs from the conserved cysteine through the conserved F or W. Each record gives: V gene, clone size, CDR3 length, J gene, D gene, CDR3 protein, CDR3 DNA. The D gene is left open where the match is weak. Clone size is given for some rows only: seen once, a few or many times, or a class if the clone is expanded.

V: TRBV28; size: many; length: 17; J: TRBJ1-6; D: TRBD1; CDR3: CASSLGRGQGYNSPLHF; DNA: TGTGCCAGCAGTTTGGGGCGGGGACAGGGGTATAATTCACCCCTCCACTTT
V: TRBV12-3/TRBV12-4; size: few; length: 14; J: TRBJ1-1; D: NA; CDR3: CASSTDPKGTEAFF; DNA: TGTGCCAGCAGTACGGACCCCAAAGGGACTGAAGCTTTCTTT
V: TRBV12-3/TRBV12-4; size: NA; length: 16; J: TRBJ2-3; D: TRBD2; CDR3: CASSLFGTRNTDTQYF; DNA: TGTGCCAGCAGTTTATTCGGGACTAGGAACACAGATACGCAGTATTTT
V: TRBV11-2; size: few; length: 14; J: TRBJ1-2; D: TRBD1; CDR3: CASIPGQGDYGYTF; DNA: TGTGCCAGCATCCCGGGACAGGGAGACTATGGCTACACCTTC
V: TRBV14; size: NA; length: 17; J: TRBJ2-2; D: NA; CDR3: CSSSQDWQGGYTGELFF; DNA: TGTTCCAGCAGCCAAGATTGGCAGGGTGGTTACACCGGGGAGCTGTTTTTT
V: TRBV7-3; size: few; length: 16; J: TRBJ2-2; D: TRBD2; CDR3: CASSFQREGHTGELFF; DNA: TGTGCCAGCAGCTTTCAGCGGGAGGGCCACACCGGGGAGCTGTTTTTT
V: TRBV12-3/TRBV12-4; size: many; length: 11; J: TRBJ2-7; D: NA; CDR3: CASSSGGEQYF; DNA: TGTGCCAGCAGTTCCGGTGGAGAGCAGTACTTC
V: TRBV29-1; size: many; length: 11; J: TRBJ2-5; D: TRBD1; CDR3: CSERQGETQYF; DNA: TGCAGCGAAAGACAGGGAGAGACCCAGTACTTC
V: TRBV28; size: few; length: 14; J: TRBJ1-5; D: NA; CDR3: CASSLIRVLIPQHF; DNA: TGTGCCAGCAGTTTAATCAGGGTACTCATTCCCCAGCATTTT
V: TRBV12-3/TRBV12-4; size: NA; length: 13; J: TRBJ1-4; D: NA; CDR3: CASSAGPNEKLFF; DNA: TGTGCCAGCAGCGCAGGGCCTAATGAAAAACTGTTTTTT
V: TRBV11-2; size: many; length: 11; J: TRBJ2-5; D: NA; CDR3: CATTAQETQYF; DNA: TGTGCGACTACAGCCCAAGAGACCCAGTACTTC
V: TRBV28; size: NA; length: 13; J: TRBJ2-7; D: TRBD2; CDR3: CASSLAGEVEQYF; DNA: TGTGCCAGCAGCCTAGCGGGAGAAGTCGAGCAGTACTTC
V: TRBV13; size: NA; length: 16; J: TRBJ2-1; D: NA; CDR3: CASSLGRGYSYNEQFF; DNA: TGTGCCAGCAGCCTAGGAAGGGGCTACTCCTACAATGAGCAGTTCTTC
V: TRBV28; size: many; length: 16; J: TRBJ1-3; D: NA; CDR3: CASSSPWGSEGNTIYF; DNA: TGTGCCAGCAGTTCCCCCTGGGGGTCGGAAGGAAACACCATATATTTT
V: TRBV6-5; size: many; length: 14; J: TRBJ1-1; D: NA; CDR3: CASSYSVGGSEAFF; DNA: TGTGCCAGCAGTTACTCGGTAGGGGGGTCTGAAGCTTTCTTT
V: TRBV7-2; size: few; length: 12; J: TRBJ1-5; D: NA; CDR3: CASSLVLQPQHF; DNA: TGTGCCAGCAGCTTAGTTCTTCAGCCCCAGCATTTT